This T cell receptor beta chain was found in a study of blood T cells in healthy people across ages. This clonotype was detected a few times. The V end was cut by 6 bases, the J end by 2 bases, with 10 bases between. The CDR3 consists of 13 residues. Germline assignment: CDR1 LNHDA and CDR2 SQIVND (reference sequence). Together with a sample-barcoded 5' primer, a J-beta primer mix was included in a second PCR lasting about 6 to 11 cycles. TCRdb used MiXCR to reprocess the 5' RACE reads, holding one entry per CDR3 protein. The table includes approximately 800,000 distinct CDR3 sequences, more than 25% detected once. The same specimen was also included in a second study, on T cells of mothers and their children. That report notes: Over 9 million reads per mother and around 3.2 million per child were obtained. The effect of thymic selection on TCR recombination output is similar between related and unrelated pairs.

The origin of this receptor is a boy younger than 18 in good health. V gene TRBV19 combines with J gene TRBJ2-5; no reliable D call. Sequenced sample: blood. The CDR3 spells CASSPLMQETQYF. The CDR3 DNA reads TGTGCCAGTAGCCCCCTTATGCAAGAGACCCAGTACTTC.